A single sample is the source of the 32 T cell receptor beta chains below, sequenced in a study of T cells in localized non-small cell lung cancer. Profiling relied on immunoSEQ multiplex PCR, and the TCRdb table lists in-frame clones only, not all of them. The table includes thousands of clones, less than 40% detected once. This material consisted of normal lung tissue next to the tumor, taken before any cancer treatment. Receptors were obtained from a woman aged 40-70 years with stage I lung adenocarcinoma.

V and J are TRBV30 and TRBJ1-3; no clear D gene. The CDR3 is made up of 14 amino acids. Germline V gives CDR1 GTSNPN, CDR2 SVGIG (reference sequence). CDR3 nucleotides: TGTGCTGCGGGAGAGGGAATGGCTGGAAACACCATATATTTT. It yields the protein CAAGEGMAGNTIYF.

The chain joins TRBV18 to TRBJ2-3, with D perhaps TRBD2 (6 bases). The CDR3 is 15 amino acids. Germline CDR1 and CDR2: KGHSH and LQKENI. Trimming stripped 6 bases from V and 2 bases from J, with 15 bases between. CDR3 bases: TGTGCCAGCTCGACTCCGGGACTTTACACAGATACGCAGTATTTT. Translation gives CASSTPGLYTDTQYF.

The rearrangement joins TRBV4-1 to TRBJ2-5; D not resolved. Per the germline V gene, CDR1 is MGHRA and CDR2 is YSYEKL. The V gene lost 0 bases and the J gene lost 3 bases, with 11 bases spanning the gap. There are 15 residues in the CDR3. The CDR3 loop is CASSQEGSVKETQYF. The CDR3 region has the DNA TGCGCCAGCAGCCAAGAGGGTTCGGTCAAAGAGACCCAGTACTTC.

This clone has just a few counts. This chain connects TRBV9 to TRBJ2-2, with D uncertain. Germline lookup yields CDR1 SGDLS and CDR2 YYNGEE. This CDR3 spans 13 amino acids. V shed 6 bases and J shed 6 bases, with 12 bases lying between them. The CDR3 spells CASTPSRSGELFF. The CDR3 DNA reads TGTGCCAGCACCCCCTCTAGGTCCGGGGAGCTGTTTTTT.

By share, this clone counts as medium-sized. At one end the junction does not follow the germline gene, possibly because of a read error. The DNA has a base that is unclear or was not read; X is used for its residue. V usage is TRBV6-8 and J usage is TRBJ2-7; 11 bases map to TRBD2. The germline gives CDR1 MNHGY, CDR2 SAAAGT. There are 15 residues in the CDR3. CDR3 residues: CXSSYTSGSSYEQYF. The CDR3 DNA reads TGTGYCAGCAGTTACACTAGCGGGAGCTCCTACGAGCAGTACTTC.

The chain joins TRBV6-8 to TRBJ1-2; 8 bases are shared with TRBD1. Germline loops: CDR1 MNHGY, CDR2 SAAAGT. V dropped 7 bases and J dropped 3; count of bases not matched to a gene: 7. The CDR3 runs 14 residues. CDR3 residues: CASTAGGVDYGYTF. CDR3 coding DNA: TGTGCCAGCACGGCAGGGGGCGTTGACTATGGCTACACCTTC.

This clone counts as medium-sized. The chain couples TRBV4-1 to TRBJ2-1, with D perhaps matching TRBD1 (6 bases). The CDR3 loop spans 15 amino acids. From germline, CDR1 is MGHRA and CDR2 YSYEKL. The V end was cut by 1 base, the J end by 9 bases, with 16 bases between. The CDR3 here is CASSQGQGPTSEQFF. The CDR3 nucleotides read TGCGCCAGCAGCCAAGGGCAGGGGCCCACCAGTGAGCAGTTCTTC.

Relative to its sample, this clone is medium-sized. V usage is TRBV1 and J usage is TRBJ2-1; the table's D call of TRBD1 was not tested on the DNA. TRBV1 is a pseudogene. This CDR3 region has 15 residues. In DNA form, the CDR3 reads TGCGCCAGCAGCCAGGTGGCCGCCCAGTGGAATGAGCAGTTCTTC. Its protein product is CASSQVAAQWNEQFF.

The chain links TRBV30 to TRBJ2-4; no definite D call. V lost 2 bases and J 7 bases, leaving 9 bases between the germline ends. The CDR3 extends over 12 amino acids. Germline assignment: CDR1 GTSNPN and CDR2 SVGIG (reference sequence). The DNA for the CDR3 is TGTGCCTGGAGTTCCGACTCGAACATTCAGTACTTC. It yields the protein CAWSSDSNIQYF. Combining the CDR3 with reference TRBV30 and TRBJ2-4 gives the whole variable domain SQTIHQWPATLVQPVGSPLSLECTVEGTSNPNLYWYRQAAGRGLQLLFYSVGIGQISSEVPQNLSASRPQDRQFILSSKKLLLSDSGFYLCAWSSDSNIQYFGAGTRLSVL.

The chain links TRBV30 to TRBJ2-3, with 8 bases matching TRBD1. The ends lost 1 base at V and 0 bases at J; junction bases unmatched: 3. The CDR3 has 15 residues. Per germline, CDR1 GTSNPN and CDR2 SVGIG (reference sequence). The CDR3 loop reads CAWSETGVSTDTQYF. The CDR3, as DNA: TGTGCCTGGAGTGAGACAGGGGTGAGCACAGATACGCAGTATTTT. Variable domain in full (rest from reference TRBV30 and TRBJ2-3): SQTIHQWPATLVQPVGSPLSLECTVEGTSNPNLYWYRQAAGRGLQLLFYSVGIGQISSEVPQNLSASRPQDRQFILSSKKLLLSDSGFYLCAWSETGVSTDTQYFGPGTRLTVL.

CDR3 residues: CASSPGKTGPYEQYF. CDR3 in DNA: TGTGCCAGCAGTCCAGGGAAGACAGGACCCTACGAGCAGTACTTC. The chain has TRBV28 and TRBJ2-7; D is perhaps TRBD1 (6 bases). This CDR3 spans 15 amino acids. Trimming removed 5 bases at V and 2 bases at J, with 16 bases between. Germline V gene lookup returns CDR1 MDHEN and CDR2 SYDVKM.

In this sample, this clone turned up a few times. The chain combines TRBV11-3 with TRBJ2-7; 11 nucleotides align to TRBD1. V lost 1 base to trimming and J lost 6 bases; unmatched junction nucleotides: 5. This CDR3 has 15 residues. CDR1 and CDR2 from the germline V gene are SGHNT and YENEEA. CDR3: CASSLVLGTGGEQYF. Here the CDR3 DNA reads TGTGCCAGCAGCTTAGTTTTGGGGACAGGGGGCGAGCAGTACTTC. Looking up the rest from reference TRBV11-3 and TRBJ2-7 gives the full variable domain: EAGVVQSPRYKIIEKKQPVAFWCNPISGHNTLYWYLQNLGQGPELLIRYENEEAVDDSQLPKDRFSAERLKGVDSTLKIQPAELGDSAVYLCASSLVLGTGGEQYFGPGTRLTVT.

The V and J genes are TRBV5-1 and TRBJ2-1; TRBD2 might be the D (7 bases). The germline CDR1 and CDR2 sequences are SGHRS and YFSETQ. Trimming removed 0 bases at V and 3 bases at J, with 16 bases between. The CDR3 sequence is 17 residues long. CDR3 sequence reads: CASSLAGGGTSYNEQFF. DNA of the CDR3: TGCGCCAGCAGCTTGGCCGGGGGAGGGACAAGCTACAATGAGCAGTTCTTC.

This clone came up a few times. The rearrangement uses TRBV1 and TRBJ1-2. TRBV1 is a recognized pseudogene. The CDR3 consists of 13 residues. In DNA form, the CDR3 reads TGCGCCAACAGCCCGGGACTTAACTATGGCTACACCTTC. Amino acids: CANSPGLNYGYTF.

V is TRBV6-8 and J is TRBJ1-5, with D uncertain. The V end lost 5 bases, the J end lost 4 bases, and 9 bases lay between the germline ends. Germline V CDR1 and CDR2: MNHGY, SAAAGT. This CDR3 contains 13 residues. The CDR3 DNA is TGTGCCAGCAGTGAGGAGGCAAATCAGCCCCAGCATTTT. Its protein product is CASSEEANQPQHF.

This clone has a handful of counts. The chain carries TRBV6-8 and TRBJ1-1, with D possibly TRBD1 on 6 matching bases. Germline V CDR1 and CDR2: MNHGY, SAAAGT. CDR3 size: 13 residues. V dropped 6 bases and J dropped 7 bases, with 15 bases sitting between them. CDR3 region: CASSLPGAREAFF. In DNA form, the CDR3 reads TGTGCCAGCAGCCTTCCAGGGGCCCGTGAAGCTTTCTTT.

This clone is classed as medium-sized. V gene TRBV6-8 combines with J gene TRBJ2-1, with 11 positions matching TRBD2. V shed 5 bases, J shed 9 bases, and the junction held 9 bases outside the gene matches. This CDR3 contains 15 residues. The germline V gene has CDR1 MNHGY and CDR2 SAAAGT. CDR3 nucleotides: TGTGCCAGCAGTCCGGATAGCGGGAGGGCCGGTGAGCAGTTCTTC. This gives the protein CASSPDSGRAGEQFF.

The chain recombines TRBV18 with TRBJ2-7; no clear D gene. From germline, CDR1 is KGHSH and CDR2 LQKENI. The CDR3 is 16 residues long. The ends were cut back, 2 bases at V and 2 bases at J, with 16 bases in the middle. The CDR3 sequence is CASSPTHLSQAYEQYF. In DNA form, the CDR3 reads TGTGCCAGCTCACCAACCCACCTCAGCCAGGCCTACGAGCAGTACTTC.

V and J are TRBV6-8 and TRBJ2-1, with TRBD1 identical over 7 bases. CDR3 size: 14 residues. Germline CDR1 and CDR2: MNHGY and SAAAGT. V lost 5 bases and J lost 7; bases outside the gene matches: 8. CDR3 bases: TGTGCCAGCAGTGAGGAAGGGGGCAGGAATGAGCAGTTCTTC. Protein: CASSEEGGRNEQFF.

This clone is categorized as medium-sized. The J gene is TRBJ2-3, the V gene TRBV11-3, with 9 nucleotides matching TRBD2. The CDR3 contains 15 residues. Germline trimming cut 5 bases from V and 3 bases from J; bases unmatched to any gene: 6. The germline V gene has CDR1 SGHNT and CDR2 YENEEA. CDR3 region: CASSEGTSPTDTQYF. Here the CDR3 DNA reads TGTGCCAGCAGCGAGGGGACTAGCCCTACAGATACGCAGTATTTT.

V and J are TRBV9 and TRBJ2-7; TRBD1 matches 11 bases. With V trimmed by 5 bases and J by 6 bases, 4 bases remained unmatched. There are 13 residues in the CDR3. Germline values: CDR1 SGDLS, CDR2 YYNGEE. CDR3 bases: TGTGCCAGCAGTTCCGGACAGGGGGCCGAGCAGTACTTC. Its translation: CASSSGQGAEQYF. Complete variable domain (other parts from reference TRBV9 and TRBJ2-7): DSGVTQTPKHLITATGQRVTLRCSPRSGDLSVYWYQQSLDQGLQFLIQYYNGEERAKGNILERFSAQQFPDLHSELNLSSLELGDSALYFCASSSGQGAEQYFGPGTRLTVT.

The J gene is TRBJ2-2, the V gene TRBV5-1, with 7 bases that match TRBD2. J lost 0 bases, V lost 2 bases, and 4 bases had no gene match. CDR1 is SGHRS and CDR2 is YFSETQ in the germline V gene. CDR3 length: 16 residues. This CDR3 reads CASSFDGLANTGELFF. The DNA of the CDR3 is TGCGCCAGCAGCTTCGATGGACTAGCGAACACCGGGGAGCTGTTTTTT.

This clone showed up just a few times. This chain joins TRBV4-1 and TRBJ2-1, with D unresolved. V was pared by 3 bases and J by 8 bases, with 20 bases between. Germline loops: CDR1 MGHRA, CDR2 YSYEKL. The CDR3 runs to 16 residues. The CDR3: CASSQAGQVNVHEQFF. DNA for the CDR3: TGCGCCAGCAGCCAGGCCGGGCAGGTCAATGTCCATGAGCAGTTCTTC.

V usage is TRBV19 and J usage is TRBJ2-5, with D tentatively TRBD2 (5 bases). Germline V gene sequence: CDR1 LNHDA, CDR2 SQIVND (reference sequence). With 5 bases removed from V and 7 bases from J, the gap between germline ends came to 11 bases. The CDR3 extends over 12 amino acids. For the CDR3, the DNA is TGTGCCAGTAGTCTGATTGGAGGGACCCAGTACTTC. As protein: CASSLIGGTQYF.

The CDR3 spells CASSGQVGTDTQYF. The CDR3 DNA reads TGCGCCAGCAGTGGACAGGTCGGCACAGATACGCAGTATTTT. The chain combines TRBV10-2 with TRBJ2-3, with D tentatively TRBD1 (6 bases). Trimming cost V 4 bases and J 1 base, with 9 bases left between them. The length of the CDR3 is 14 residues. Germline values: CDR1 WSHSY, CDR2 SAAADI.

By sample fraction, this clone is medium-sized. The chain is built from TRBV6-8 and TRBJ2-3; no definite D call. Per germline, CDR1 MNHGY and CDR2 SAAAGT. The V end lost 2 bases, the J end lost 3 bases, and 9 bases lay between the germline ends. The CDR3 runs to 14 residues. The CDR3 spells CASSYSETTDTQYF. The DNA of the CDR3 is TGTGCCAGCAGTTACAGTGAGACTACAGATACGCAGTATTTT.

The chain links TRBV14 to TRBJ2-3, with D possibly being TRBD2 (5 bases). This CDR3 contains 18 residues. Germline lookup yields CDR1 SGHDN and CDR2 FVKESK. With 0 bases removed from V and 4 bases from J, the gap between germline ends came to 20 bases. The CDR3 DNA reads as TGTGCCAGCAGCCAAGATCAGGCGGGCTATACACTGGCAGATACGCAGTATTTT. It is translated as CASSQDQAGYTLADTQYF.

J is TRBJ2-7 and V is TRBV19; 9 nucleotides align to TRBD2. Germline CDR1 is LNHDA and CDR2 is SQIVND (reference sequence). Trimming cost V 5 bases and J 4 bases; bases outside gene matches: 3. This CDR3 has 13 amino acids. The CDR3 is CASSALAGYEQYF. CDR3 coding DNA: TGTGCCAGTAGTGCGCTAGCGGGGTACGAGCAGTACTTC.

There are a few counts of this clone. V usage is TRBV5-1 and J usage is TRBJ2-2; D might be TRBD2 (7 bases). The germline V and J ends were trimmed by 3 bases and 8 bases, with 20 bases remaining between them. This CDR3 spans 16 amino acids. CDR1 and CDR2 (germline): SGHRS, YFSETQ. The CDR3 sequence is CASSSHQGRGKGELFF. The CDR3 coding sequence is TGCGCCAGCAGCTCCCACCAGGGGAGGGGAAAGGGGGAGCTGTTTTTT.

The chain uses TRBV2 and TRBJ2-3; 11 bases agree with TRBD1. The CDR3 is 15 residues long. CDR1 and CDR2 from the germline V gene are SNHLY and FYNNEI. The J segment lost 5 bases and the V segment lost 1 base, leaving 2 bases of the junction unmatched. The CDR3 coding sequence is TGTGCCAGCAGTGAAGAGGGACAGGGGGGAGATACGCAGTATTTT. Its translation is CASSEEGQGGDTQYF.

Here the CDR3 DNA reads TGTGCCAGCAGTCCCTGGGGGATCATGCGGAATGAGCAGTTCTTC. This translates into CASSPWGIMRNEQFF. The gene calls are TRBV28 and TRBJ2-1; D possibly matches TRBD1 or TRBD2 (5 bases each). The CDR3 has 15 amino acids. In germline, CDR1 is MDHEN, CDR2 SYDVKM. The V end lost 5 bases, the J end lost 7 bases, and 18 bases lay between the germline ends.

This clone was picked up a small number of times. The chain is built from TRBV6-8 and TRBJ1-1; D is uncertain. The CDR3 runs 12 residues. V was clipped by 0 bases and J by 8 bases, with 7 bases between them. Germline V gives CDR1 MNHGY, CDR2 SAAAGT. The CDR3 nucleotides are TGTGCCAGCAGTTACTCTGGGTCGGAAGCTTTCTTT. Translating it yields CASSYSGSEAFF.